This T cell receptor beta chain originates from a study of CD8 T cells in Susac syndrome. TCR beta was sequenced from blood CD8+ and CD4+ T cells. Bulk CD8+ and CD4+ cells came from magnetic negative isolation; CD8+ TEMRA by FACS. Study-wide points: The total CD8+ repertoires yielded about 15 Susac-specific public clones and the CD8+ TEMRA repertoires yielded five. The peak of CD8+ clonal expansion in Susac was seen in TEMRA cells and active patients.

This clonotype showed up just once. Its antigen is currently unknown. V lost 6 bases, J lost 0 bases, and 17 bases lay in between. This CDR3 region has 16 residues. Germline V gene sequence: CDR1 PRHDT, CDR2 FYEKMQ (reference sequence). Random hexamers primed reverse transcription of 0.5 to 1 ug RNA. TCRdb re-called the immunoSEQ multiplex PCR reads with MiXCR, one entry per CDR3 protein. This sample has about 110,000 distinct CDR3 sequences, with roughly 95% found just once. Specimen: CD8+ T cells from PBMCs. The sequence came from a human donor with Susac syndrome. The chain combines TRBV13 with TRBJ2-5; D ambiguous. The CDR3 nucleotides are TGTGCCAGCAGTTTCACGGGCGCCGCGGACCAAGAGACCCAGTACTTC. It translates to CASSFTGAADQETQYF.